This T cell receptor (beta chain) was identified during a study of shared clonotypes between healthy human individuals (dated by TCRdb to 2019 to 2021). In terms of the full investigation: Two women and a few men aged 18 to 49 years were included in the cohort. Per donor, leukapheresis produced somewhere between about 0.9 and 9.5 billion PBMCs. To increase sequencing depth and limit assay-specific biases, TCR repertoire library preparation and sequencing were carried out by different laboratories using diverse techniques. For each donor, CD4 naive and CD4 memory were each given three plates, CD8 naive was given two plates, and CD8 memory was given one plate. Blood TCR repertoires of five healthy adults were deeply sequenced to estimate repertoire size and the extent of clonotype sharing between individuals. Findings and caveats that apply to the study as a whole: Higher generation probabilities were observed for clonotypes shared by all four sorted-subset donors than for non-shared clonotypes. Rarefaction of sorted-subset datasets indicated incomplete sequencing despite the large sequencing depth. Pairwise subsampling indicated that sequencing depth was expected to affect the degree of clonotype sharing among donors. Estimated clonotype richness was generally larger for naive than for memory subsets. Across a few donors, around 5% of naive CD4, around 3.5% of naive CD8, under 2.5% of memory CD4, and about 0.44% of memory CD8 clonotypes were shared. Sampling was limited to blood, and TCR repertoires in tissue likely differ from TCR repertoires in blood. The small number of donors limited the genetic and exposure-history diversity represented.

Using the deep immunoSEQ assay, multiplex PCR amplified TCR CDR3 regions from genomic DNA. For each cell subset, the extracted genomic DNA was distributed evenly across all wells of several immunoSEQ 96-well plates, and each plate served as one replicate. Each replicate PCR for sorted subsets received 150 to 250 ng genomic DNA, equal to 28,000 or so T cell genomes. Purified libraries were measured with a Qubit 3.0 fluorometer, size-checked on a Bioanalyzer 2100, and measured again with the KAPA Library Quantification kit. Each immunoSEQ 96-well plate was sequenced on its own single-read 150-cycle Illumina NextSeq 550 flow cell. As for the authors' bioinformatics: Because the immunoSEQ output held only junctional sequences and lacked quality scores, the filtering could not match the filtering applied to full-length reads. Sequences were annotated with PyIR, a Python wrapper for IgBLAST v1.9, and V/J genes and CDR3 were assigned using IMGT germline references. Any read was removed if the V/J assignment was weak (E-value above 1e-6), the CDR3 was missing, or the read contained stop codons, out-of-frame junctions, or ambiguous translated residues. V3J clonotypes were defined by identical inferred V gene, J gene, and CDR3 amino acid sequence. The percentage overlap between two repertoires was calculated by dividing the number of shared unique clonotypes by the size of the smaller repertoire. RTK rarefaction, the Chao1 estimator, and Recon v2.1 estimates of unobserved clonotypes were used to assess repertoire richness. OLGA was used to compute generation probabilities for all TCRbeta clonotypes that the gDNA method yielded from a few donors. The source is immuneACCESS, and TCRdb retained only in-frame sequences with V and J called. Part of the clones is not carried over; for the studies checked, unresolved V genes explain less than half of this, and the remainder is unexplained. The DNA gave D and trimming, while V, J and clone size come from that table. The sample includes 2.5 million or so clones, with 90% to 95% observed a single time. The ten largest clonotypes hold roughly 0.15% of the sample.

In regard to this clone: Its antigen specificity is not known. The input lacks base qualities; no much larger clone sits a single base away.

The donors were healthy, HIV-negative adults who had no recently reported acute infections or vaccinations. Every donor was a Caucasian adult residing in Nashville, Tennessee, USA. CD4+ T cells were enriched through magnetic negative selection, after which naive cells were positively selected on CD45RA and the remaining negative fraction served as the memory subset. Blood was obtained by leukapheresis, after which PBMCs were separated by Ficoll-Histopaque density gradient centrifugation and cryopreserved in liquid nitrogen vapor phase. Purity and quantity of every magnetically sorted T cell population were checked by analytical flow cytometry. Each sorted fraction had its genomic DNA isolated and then quantified by UV absorbance on a Nanodrop 2000c. CDR3 length: 13 amino acids, cysteine to phenylalanine. Of the read, only the CDR3 DNA is kept; its 39 bases are in frame from base 1. The V end loses 3 bases and the J end loses 8 bases, and a stretch of 12 bases separates them. The germline V gene provides CDR1 SGDLS and CDR2 YYNGEE.

Input material: naive CD4+ T cells sorted from blood. The cell subset or site label for this specimen denotes: CD45RA+ positively selected. The rearranged segments are TRBV9 and TRBJ2-1; the D segment cannot be called with confidence. This sequence originates from a man younger than 30 in good health. The DNA is TGTGCCAGCAGCGACGACACCCTCCATGAGCAGTTCTTC. The encoded protein is CASSDDTLHEQFF.